The 14 T cell receptor beta chains reported below all come from one sample, sequenced in a study of cytomegalovirus exposure and HLA in healthy donors. The data were produced by immunoSEQ multiplex PCR, yet TCRdb's version contains in-frame clones alone and is incomplete. Counted here are some 250,000 clones, about 90% occurring once; the ten biggest clones make up less than 1.5%. Sequenced material: PBMCs. These receptors all come from a woman aged 25 to 39 in good health and CMV-seropositive.

A single count supports this clone. The gene calls are TRBV6-5 and TRBJ2-2; no definite D call. Trimming shortened V by 4 bases and J by 6 bases, and 12 bases separated the two germline ends. Germline-derived CDR1 and CDR2 are MNHEY and SVGAGI. The CDR3 has 14 amino acids. The CDR3 is CASSSAGVPGELFF. The CDR3 coding sequence is TGTGCCAGCAGTTCCGCCGGTGTCCCCGGGGAGCTGTTTTTT.

As concerns this clone: The identical CDR3 is also encoded by other nucleotide sequences in the sample. The V gene is TRBV19, the J gene TRBJ2-4, with a tentative D call TRBD1 (5 bases). Germline V gene sequence: CDR1 LNHDA, CDR2 SQIVND (reference sequence). V was cut by 2 bases and J by 2 bases, with 10 bases left in between. The CDR3 extends over 15 amino acids. In nucleotides, the CDR3 is TGTGCCAGTAGTATAAGGTCAGGGACCAAAAACATTCAGTACTTC. It codes for CASSIRSGTKNIQYF.

The V gene is TRBV7-9, the J gene TRBJ2-1; possible D gene TRBD2, 6 bases. The CDR3 is 17 amino acids. V gave up 3 bases and J gave up 9 bases, with 24 bases separating them. Germline assignment: CDR1 SEHNR and CDR2 FQNEAQ (reference sequence). CDR3 sequence reads: CASSLGTAGPSGSEQFF. In nucleotides, the CDR3 is TGTGCCAGCAGCTTGGGGACTGCGGGCCCTTCCGGCAGTGAGCAGTTCTTC.

This sequence joins TRBV7-8 and TRBJ2-7; a possible D gene is TRBD2 (5 bases). The CDR3 extends over 13 amino acids. Germline V gene data show CDR1 as SGHVS and CDR2 as FQNEAQ. Trimming removed 2 bases from V and 2 bases from J, with 7 bases in between. In nucleotides, the CDR3 is TGTGCCAGCAGCTTACGAGGGACCTACGAGCAGTACTTC. As protein: CASSLRGTYEQYF.

This chain joins TRBV4-2 and TRBJ2-7; D is perhaps TRBD2 (6 bases). The CDR3 extends over 15 amino acids. V dropped 4 bases and J dropped 0 bases, with 13 bases sitting between them. Germline values: CDR1 LGHNA, CDR2 YNFKEQ. In DNA, the CDR3 is TGTGCCAGCAGCCCCGTGGGGACTTCCTCCTACGAGCAGTACTTC. It translates to CASSPVGTSSYEQYF.

Only one count was recorded for this clone. The rearrangement uses TRBV28 and TRBJ2-1; 7 nucleotides agree with TRBD2. V dropped 6 bases and J dropped 1; count of bases not matched to a gene: 18. The CDR3 runs 19 residues. The germline V gene encodes CDR1 MDHEN and CDR2 SYDVKM. The CDR3 DNA reads TGTGCCAGCAGCCCATTCGGTGGGCGAGGGGAGGGGTCCTACAATGAGCAGTTCTTC. Protein product: CASSPFGGRGEGSYNEQFF.

V gene TRBV7-8 combines with J gene TRBJ1-1; D possibly corresponds to TRBD1 (6 bases). CDR1 is SGHVS and CDR2 is FQNEAQ in the germline V gene. Deletions cut 7 bases from V and 5 bases from J, with 20 bases between. The CDR3 has 15 residues. The CDR3: CASIKAGQGGTEAFF. The DNA of the CDR3 is TGTGCCAGCATTAAAGCGGGACAAGGAGGAACTGAAGCTTTCTTT.

The chain has TRBV14 and TRBJ2-5, with D unclear. V lost 1 base and J 1 base, leaving 16 bases between the germline ends. Germline CDR1 reads SGHDN; CDR2 reads FVKESK. The CDR3 covers 17 residues. The CDR3 DNA follows: TGTGCCAGCAGCCAAGGTGATTTGAGGCCAGTCCAAGAGACCCAGTACTTC. Protein: CASSQGDLRPVQETQYF.

The rearrangement uses TRBV5-1 and TRBJ1-5; 10 nucleotides align to TRBD1. Losses at the gene ends were 4 bases for V and 11 bases for J; bases not matched to a gene: 12. The CDR3 length is 15 residues. The germline gives CDR1 SGHRS, CDR2 YFSETQ. The chain's CDR3 is CASSTGTGDGRAQHF. DNA for the CDR3: TGCGCCAGCAGCACAGGGACAGGGGACGGGCGTGCCCAGCATTTT.

The DNA of the CDR3 is TGCAGCGTTGAGACGACAGGGAGAAACAACTATGGCTACACCTTC. Amino acid sequence: CSVETTGRNNYGYTF. This chain uses TRBV29-1 with TRBJ1-2, with 7 bases that match TRBD1. CDR1 is SQVTM and CDR2 is ANQGSEA in the germline V gene. Trimming cost V 3 bases and J 2 bases; bases outside gene matches: 9. This CDR3 comprises 15 residues.

The V gene is TRBV27, the J gene TRBJ2-3; perhaps TRBD1 as D (5 bases). Germline lookup yields CDR1 MNHEY and CDR2 SMNVEV (reference sequence). The V end was cut by 4 bases, the J end by 5 bases, with 13 bases between. This CDR3 region has 14 residues. The CDR3 DNA is TGTGCCAGCAGTTATAGTAGGGGCGTAGATACGCAGTATTTT. Translating gives CASSYSRGVDTQYF.

This clone was detected once. The gene calls are TRBV6-6 and TRBJ2-3; D gene unclear. The CDR3 runs to 13 residues. Deletions cut 1 base from V and 3 bases from J, with 5 bases between. CDR1 is MNHNY, CDR2 SVGAGI, per germline (reference sequence). This CDR3 is CASSYLVTDTQYF. For the CDR3, the DNA is TGTGCCAGCAGTTACTTAGTTACAGATACGCAGTATTTT.

This chain links TRBV29-1 with TRBJ2-7, with D hard to call. V was clipped by 0 bases and J by 0 bases, with 6 bases between them. The CDR3 loop spans 13 amino acids. Germline-derived CDR1 and CDR2 are SQVTM and ANQGSEA. CDR3 sequence: CSVEEDISYEQYF. The CDR3 bases are TGCAGCGTTGAAGAAGACATCTCCTACGAGCAGTACTTC.

The chain is built from TRBV28 and TRBJ2-7; no reliable D call. The V end lost 5 bases, the J end lost 7 bases, and 15 bases lay between the germline ends. The CDR3 has 13 amino acids. From germline, CDR1 is MDHEN and CDR2 SYDVKM. In nucleotides, the CDR3 is TGTGCCAGCAGTCCTATTCCTCCTCGGGAGCAGTACTTC. Amino acid sequence: CASSPIPPREQYF.